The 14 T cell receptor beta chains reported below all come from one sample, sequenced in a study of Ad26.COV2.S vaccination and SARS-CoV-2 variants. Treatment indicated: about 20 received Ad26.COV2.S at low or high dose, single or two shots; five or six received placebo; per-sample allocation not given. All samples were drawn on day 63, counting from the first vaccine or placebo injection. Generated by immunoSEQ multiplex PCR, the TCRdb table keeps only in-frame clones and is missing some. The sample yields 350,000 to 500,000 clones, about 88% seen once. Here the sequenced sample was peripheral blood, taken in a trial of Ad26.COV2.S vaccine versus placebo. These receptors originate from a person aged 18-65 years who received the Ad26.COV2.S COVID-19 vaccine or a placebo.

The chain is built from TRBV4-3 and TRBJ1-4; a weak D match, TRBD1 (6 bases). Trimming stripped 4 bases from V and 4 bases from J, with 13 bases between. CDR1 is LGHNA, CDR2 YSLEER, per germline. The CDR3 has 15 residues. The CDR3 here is CASSRTGQLNEKLFF. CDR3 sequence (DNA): TGCGCCAGCAGCCGAACTGGACAGCTTAATGAAAAACTGTTTTTT.

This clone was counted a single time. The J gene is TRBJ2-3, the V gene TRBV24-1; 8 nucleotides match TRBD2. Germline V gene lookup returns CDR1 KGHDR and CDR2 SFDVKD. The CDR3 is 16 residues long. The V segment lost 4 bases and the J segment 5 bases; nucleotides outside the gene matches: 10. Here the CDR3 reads CATSESIAGSGDTQYF. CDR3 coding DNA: TGTGCCACCAGTGAGTCGATAGCGGGGTCAGGAGATACGCAGTATTTT.

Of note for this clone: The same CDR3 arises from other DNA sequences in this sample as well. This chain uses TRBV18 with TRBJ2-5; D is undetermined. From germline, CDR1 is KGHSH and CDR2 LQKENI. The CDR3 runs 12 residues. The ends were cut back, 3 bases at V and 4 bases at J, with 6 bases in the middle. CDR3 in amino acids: CASSPGRETQYF. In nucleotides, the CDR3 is TGTGCCAGCTCACCGGGCCGAGAGACCCAGTACTTC.

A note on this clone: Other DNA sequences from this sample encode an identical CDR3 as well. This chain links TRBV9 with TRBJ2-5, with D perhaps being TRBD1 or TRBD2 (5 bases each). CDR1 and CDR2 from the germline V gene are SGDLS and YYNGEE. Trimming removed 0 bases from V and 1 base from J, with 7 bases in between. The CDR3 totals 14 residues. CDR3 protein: CASSVGGVQETQYF. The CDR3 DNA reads TGTGCCAGCAGCGTAGGAGGGGTCCAAGAGACCCAGTACTTC. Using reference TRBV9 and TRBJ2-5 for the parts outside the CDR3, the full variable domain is DSGVTQTPKHLITATGQRVTLRCSPRSGDLSVYWYQQSLDQGLQFLIQYYNGEERAKGNILERFSAQQFPDLHSELNLSSLELGDSALYFCASSVGGVQETQYFGPGTRLLVL.

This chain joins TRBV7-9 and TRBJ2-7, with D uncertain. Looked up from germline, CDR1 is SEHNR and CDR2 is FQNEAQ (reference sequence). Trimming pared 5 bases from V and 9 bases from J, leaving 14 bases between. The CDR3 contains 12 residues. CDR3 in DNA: TGTGCCAGCAGCCAGACCCCGGAGCCGCAGTACTTC. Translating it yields CASSQTPEPQYF.

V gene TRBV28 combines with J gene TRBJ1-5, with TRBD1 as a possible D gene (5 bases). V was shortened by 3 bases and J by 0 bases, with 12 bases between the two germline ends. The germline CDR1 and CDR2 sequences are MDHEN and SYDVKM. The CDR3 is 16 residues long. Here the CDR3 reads CASSLGGDHSNQPQHF. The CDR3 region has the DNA TGTGCCAGCAGTTTGGGTGGGGACCATAGCAATCAGCCCCAGCATTTT.

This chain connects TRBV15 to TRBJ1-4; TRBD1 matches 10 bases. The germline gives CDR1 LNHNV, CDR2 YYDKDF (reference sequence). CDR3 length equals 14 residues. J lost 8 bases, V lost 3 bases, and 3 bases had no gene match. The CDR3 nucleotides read TGTGCCACCAGCAGGGACAGGGGGTGGGAAAAACTGTTTTTT. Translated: CATSRDRGWEKLFF.

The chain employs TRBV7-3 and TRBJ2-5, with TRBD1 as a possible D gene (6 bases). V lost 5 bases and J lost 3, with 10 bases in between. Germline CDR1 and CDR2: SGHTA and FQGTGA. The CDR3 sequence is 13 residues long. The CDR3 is CASSPSGEETQYF. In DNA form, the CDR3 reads TGTGCCAGCAGCCCCTCAGGGGAAGAGACCCAGTACTTC.

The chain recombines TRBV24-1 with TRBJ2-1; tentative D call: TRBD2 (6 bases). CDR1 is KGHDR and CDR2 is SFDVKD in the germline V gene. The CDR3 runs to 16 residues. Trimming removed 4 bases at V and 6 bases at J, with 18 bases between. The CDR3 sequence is CATSDAGPVKINEQFF. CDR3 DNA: TGTGCCACCAGTGACGCGGGACCGGTCAAGATCAATGAGCAGTTCTTC.

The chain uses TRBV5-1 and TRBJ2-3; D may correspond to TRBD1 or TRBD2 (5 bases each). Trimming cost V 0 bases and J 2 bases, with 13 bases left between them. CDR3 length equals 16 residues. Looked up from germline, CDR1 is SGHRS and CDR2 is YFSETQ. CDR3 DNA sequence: TGCGCCAGCAGCTTGGATGTCCGGGGCCTCACAGATACGCAGTATTTT. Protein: CASSLDVRGLTDTQYF.

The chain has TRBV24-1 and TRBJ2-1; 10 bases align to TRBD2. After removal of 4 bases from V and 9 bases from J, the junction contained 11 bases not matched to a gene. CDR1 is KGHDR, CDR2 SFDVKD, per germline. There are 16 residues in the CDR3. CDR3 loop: CATSDPLAGVFGEQFF. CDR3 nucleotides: TGTGCCACCAGTGACCCCCTAGCGGGAGTTTTTGGTGAGCAGTTCTTC.

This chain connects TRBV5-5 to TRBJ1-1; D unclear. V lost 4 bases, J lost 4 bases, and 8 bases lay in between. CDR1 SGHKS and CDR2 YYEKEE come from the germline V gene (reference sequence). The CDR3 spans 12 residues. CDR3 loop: CASSAIITEAFF. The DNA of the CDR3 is TGTGCCAGCAGCGCAATCATCACTGAAGCTTTCTTT.

Here the CDR3 DNA reads TGTGCCAGCAGTTTGTCAAGGCGCTACACCTTC. Translating it yields CASSLSRRYTF. This rearrangement joins TRBV28 to TRBJ1-2, with D unclear. CDR3 length: 11 residues. Germline assignment: CDR1 MDHEN and CDR2 SYDVKM. The V end was cut by 3 bases, the J end by 9 bases, with 8 bases between.

The DNA of the CDR3 is TGTGCCAGTACTGGGACACCCATGTGGCAGCCCCAGCATTTT. It specifies CASTGTPMWQPQHF. The gene calls are TRBV19 and TRBJ1-5; TRBD1 is a possible D gene (6 bases). This CDR3 is 14 amino acids long. Trimming pared 7 bases from V and 7 bases from J, leaving 17 bases between. Looked up from germline, CDR1 is LNHDA and CDR2 is SQIVND (reference sequence).